The rows below give T cell receptor beta chains drawn from one sample of a study of T-cell memory formation after mild COVID-19. TCRdb passed the 5' RACE reads through MiXCR, listing each CDR3 protein once. The data show about 200,000 distinct CDR3 sequences, around 9.5% seen once. Sequencing used PBMCs or a T cell subset sorted from them (not recorded which). Source of these receptors: a man aged 18-30 years who had mild COVID-19 (a few samples of this study predate the infection). Cell type and time point are not known. Both conserved end residues are part of each CDR3. D genes are given only for firm matches. Not all rows give a size; the values are once, few, many and, for expanded clones, a class.

.	TRBV19	.	TRBJ1-5	CASSIGTLHQPQHF	TGTGCCAGTAGTATAGGGACACTTCATCAGCCCCAGCATTTT
few	TRBV5-1	TRBD1	TRBJ1-6	CASSLVAGQGNSPLHF	TGCGCCAGCAGCTTGGTTGCGGGACAGGGTAATTCACCCCTCCACTTT
many	TRBV12-3/TRBV12-4	.	TRBJ2-5	CASIPPGSGTQYF	TGTGCCAGCATCCCCCCGGGCTCTGGGACCCAGTACTTC
many	TRBV5-5	.	TRBJ1-1	CASSKEQGVNTEAFF	TGTGCCAGCAGCAAGGAACAGGGCGTGAACACTGAAGCTTTCTTT
many	TRBV10-1	.	TRBJ2-2	CASLRPRFYGKPGSCFF	.
few	TRBV12-3/TRBV12-4	TRBD1	TRBJ1-6	CASRGTDSPLHF	TGTGCCAGCAGGGGGACAGATTCACCCCTCCACTTT
few	TRBV19	.	TRBJ2-3	CATREPGSTDTQYF	TGTGCCACCAGGGAACCAGGAAGCACAGATACGCAGTATTTT
.	TRBV5-1	.	TRBJ2-2	CASSPGGGSNTGELFF	TGCGCCAGCAGCCCTGGGGGAGGTTCGAACACCGGGGAGCTGTTTTTT
many	TRBV20-1	.	TRBJ2-7	CSARDGRGAGYEQYF	TGCAGTGCTAGAGATGGCCGGGGGGCCGGATACGAGCAGTACTTC
.	TRBV19	.	TRBJ2-7	CASSRGGISGGNEQYF	TGTGCCAGTAGTAGAGGAGGTATTTCTGGGGGCAACGAGCAGTACTTC
few	TRBV7-9	.	TRBJ2-5	CASSLTGQRPFF	TGTGCCAGCAGCCTGACCGGACAGCGCCCATTCTTC
many	TRBV12-3/TRBV12-4	.	TRBJ2-5	CASSFYETQYF	TGTGCCAGCAGTTTCTACGAGACCCAGTACTTC
.	TRBV20-1	.	TRBJ2-2	CSASRSTGELFF	TGCAGTGCTAGCAGGAGCACCGGGGAGCTGTTTTTT
few	TRBV7-2	.	TRBJ1-5	CASSLAGTVTYSNQPQHF	TGTGCCAGCAGCTTAGCAGGGACTGTTACTTATAGCAATCAGCCCCAGCATTTT
.	TRBV3-1	.	TRBJ2-7	CASSQDGPLANEQYF	TGTGCCAGCAGCCAAGACGGCCCCTTGGCCAACGAGCAGTACTTC
.	TRBV7-3	.	TRBJ2-1	CASSLDNPSYNEQFF	TGTGCCAGCAGCTTAGATAATCCCTCCTACAATGAGCAGTTCTTC
many	TRBV2	.	TRBJ2-1	CASSRPPGSSYNEQFF	TGTGCCAGCAGCCGCCCGCCGGGGAGCTCCTACAATGAGCAGTTCTTC
few	TRBV11-2	TRBD1	TRBJ1-6	CASGRTGDSPLHF	TGTGCCAGCGGCAGGACAGGGGACTCCCCCCTCCACTTT
.	TRBV7-2	TRBD1	TRBJ1-2	CASSPGTDAYGYTF	TGTGCCAGCAGCCCAGGGACAGACGCCTATGGCTACACCTTC
.	TRBV7-2	.	TRBJ2-5	CASSLVRLAAQETQYF	TGTGCCAGCAGCTTAGTAAGATTAGCGGCCCAAGAGACCCAGTACTTC
.	TRBV7-2	.	TRBJ1-2	CASTGGVGAAYGYTF	TGTGCCAGCACGGGGGGGGTAGGGGCGGCCTATGGCTACACCTTC
few	TRBV4-2	.	TRBJ1-5	CASSQLSGPFRRYSNQPQHF	TGTGCCAGCAGCCAATTAAGTGGACCTTTCCGGCGGTATAGCAATCAGCCCCAGCATTTT